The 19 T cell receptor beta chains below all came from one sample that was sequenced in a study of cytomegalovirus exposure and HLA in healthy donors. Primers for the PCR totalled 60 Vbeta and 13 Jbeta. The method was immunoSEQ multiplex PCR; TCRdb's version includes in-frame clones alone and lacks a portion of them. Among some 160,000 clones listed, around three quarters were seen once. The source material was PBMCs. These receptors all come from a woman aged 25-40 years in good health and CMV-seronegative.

DNA of the CDR3: TGTGCCAGCAGCGTAGAGGGAGGGTCCTACGAGCAGTACTTC. This translates into CASSVEGGSYEQYF. The rearrangement joins TRBV9 to TRBJ2-7; 7 bases fit TRBD2. There are 14 residues in the CDR3. CDR1 and CDR2 (germline): SGDLS, YYNGEE. The V gene end was trimmed by 0 bases and the J gene end by 1 base; junction bases not matched to a gene: 1.

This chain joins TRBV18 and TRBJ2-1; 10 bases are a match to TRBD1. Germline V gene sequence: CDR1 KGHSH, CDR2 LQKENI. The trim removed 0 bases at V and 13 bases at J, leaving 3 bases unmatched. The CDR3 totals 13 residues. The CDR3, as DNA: TGTGCCAGCTCACCACCGGGACAGGGGAAACAGTTCTTC. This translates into CASSPPGQGKQFF.

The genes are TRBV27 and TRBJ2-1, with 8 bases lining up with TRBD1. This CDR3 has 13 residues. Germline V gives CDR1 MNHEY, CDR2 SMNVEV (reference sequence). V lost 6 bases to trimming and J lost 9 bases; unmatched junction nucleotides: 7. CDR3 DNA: TGTGCCAGCAGAGGACAGGGATTCGGTGAGCAGTTCTTC. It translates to CASRGQGFGEQFF.

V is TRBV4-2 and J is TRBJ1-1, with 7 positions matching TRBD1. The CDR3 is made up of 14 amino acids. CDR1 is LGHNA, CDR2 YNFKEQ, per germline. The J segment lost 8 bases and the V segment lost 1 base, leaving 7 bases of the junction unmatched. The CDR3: CASSQGYRGIEAFF. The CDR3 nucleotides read TGTGCCAGCAGCCAAGGTTACAGGGGTATCGAAGCTTTCTTT.

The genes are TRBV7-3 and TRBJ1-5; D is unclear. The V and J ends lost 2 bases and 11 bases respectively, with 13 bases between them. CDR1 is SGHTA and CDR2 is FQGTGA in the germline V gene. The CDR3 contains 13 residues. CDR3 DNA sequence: TGTGCCAGCAGCTTAGGTTCGGAGAGCACCCAGCATTTT. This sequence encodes CASSLGSESTQHF.

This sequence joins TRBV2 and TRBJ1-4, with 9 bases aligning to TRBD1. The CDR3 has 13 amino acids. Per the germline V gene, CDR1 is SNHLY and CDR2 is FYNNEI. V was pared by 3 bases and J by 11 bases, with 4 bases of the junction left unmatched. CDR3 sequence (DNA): TGTGCCAGCAGTGATGCCGACAGGGGGAAACTGTTTTTT. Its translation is CASSDADRGKLFF.

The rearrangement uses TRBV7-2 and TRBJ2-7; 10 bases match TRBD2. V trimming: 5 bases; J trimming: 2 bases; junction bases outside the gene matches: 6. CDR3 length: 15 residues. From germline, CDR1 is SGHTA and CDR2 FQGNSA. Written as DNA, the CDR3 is TGTGCCAGCAGCCTCCGGACTAGCGGAGCCTACGAGCAGTACTTC. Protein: CASSLRTSGAYEQYF.

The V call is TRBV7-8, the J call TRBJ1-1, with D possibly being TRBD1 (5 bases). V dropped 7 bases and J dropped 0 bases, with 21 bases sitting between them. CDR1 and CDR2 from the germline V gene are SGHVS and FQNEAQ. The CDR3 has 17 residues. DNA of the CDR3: TGTGCCAGCACCTTTGCCGGGGGGGGGAGCATGAACACTGAAGCTTTCTTT. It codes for CASTFAGGGSMNTEAFF.

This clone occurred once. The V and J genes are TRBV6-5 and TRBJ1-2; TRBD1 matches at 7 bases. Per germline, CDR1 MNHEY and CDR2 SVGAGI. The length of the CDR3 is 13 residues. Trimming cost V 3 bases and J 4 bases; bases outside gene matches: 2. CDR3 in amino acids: CASSYGQAYGYTF. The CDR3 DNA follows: TGTGCCAGCAGTTATGGACAGGCCTATGGCTACACCTTC.

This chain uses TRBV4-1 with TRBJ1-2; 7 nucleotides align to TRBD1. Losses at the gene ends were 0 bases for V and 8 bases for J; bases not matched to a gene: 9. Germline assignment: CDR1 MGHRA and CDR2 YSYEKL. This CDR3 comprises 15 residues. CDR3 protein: CASSQDQGTVRGYTF. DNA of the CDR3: TGCGCCAGCAGCCAAGATCAAGGGACAGTAAGGGGCTACACCTTC.

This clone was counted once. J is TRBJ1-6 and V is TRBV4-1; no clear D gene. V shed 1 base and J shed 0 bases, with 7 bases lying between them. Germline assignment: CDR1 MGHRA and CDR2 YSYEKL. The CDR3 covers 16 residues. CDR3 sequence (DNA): TGCGCCAGCAGCCAAGTCCTTAGCTCCTATAATTCACCCCTCCACTTT. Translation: CASSQVLSSYNSPLHF.

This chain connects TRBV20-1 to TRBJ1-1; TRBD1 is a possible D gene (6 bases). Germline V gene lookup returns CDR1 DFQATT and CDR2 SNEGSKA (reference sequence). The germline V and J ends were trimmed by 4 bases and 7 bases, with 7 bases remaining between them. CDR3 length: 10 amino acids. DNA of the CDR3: TGCAGTGCTACGGACAGTGAAGCTTTCTTT. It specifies CSATDSEAFF.

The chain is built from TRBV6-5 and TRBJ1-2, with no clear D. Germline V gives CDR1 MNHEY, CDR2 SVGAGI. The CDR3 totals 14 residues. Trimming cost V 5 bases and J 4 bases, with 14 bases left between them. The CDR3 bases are TGTGCCAGCAGTGAAAGGAGGGAGAGCTATGGCTACACCTTC. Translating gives CASSERRESYGYTF.

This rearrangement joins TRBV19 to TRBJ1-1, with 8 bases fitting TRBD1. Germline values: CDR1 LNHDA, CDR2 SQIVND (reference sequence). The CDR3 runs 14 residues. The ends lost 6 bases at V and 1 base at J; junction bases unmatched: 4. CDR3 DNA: TGTGCCAGTAGCTGGACAGGGACGAACACTGAAGCTTTCTTT. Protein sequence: CASSWTGTNTEAFF.

The CDR3 here is CAIRGTGDDEQYF. The CDR3 nucleotides are TGTGCCATCAGGGGGACAGGGGACGACGAGCAGTACTTC. This chain links TRBV10-3 with TRBJ2-7, with 10 bases matching TRBD1. Germline V gives CDR1 ENHRY, CDR2 SYGVKD. This CDR3 is 13 amino acids long. The ends lost 6 bases at V and 5 bases at J; junction bases unmatched: 4.

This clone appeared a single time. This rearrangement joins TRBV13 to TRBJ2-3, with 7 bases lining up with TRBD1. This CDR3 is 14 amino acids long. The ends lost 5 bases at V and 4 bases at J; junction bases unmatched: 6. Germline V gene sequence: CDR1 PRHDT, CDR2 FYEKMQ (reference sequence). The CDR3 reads CASSISDRADTQYF. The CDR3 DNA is TGTGCCAGCAGCATCTCAGACAGGGCAGATACGCAGTATTTT.

CDR3 region: CASSPGSSYEQYF. The CDR3 nucleotides read TGTGCCAGCTCACCTGGGAGCTCCTACGAGCAGTACTTC. This rearrangement joins TRBV18 to TRBJ2-7, with a weak D call TRBD2 (5 bases). This CDR3 is built from 13 residues. The ends were cut back, 3 bases at V and 0 bases at J, with 6 bases in the middle. From germline, CDR1 is KGHSH and CDR2 LQKENI.

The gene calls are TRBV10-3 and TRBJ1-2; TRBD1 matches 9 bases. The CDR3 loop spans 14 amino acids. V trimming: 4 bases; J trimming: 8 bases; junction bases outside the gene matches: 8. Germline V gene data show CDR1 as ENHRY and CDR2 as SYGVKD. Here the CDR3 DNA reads TGTGCCATCAGTGCCCGGACAGGGGAGGCCGGCTACACCTTC. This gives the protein CAISARTGEAGYTF.

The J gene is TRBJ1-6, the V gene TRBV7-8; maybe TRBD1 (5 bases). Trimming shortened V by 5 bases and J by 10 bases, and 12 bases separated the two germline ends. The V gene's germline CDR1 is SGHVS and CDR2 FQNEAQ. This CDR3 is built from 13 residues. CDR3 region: CASSRGGYSPLHF. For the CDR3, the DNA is TGTGCCAGCAGCCGCGGGGGGTACTCACCCCTCCACTTT. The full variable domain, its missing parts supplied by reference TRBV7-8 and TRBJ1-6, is GAGVSQSPRYKVAKRGQDVALRCDPISGHVSLFWYQQALGQGPEFLTYFQNEAQLDKSGLPSDRFFAERPEGSVSTLKIQRTQQEDSAVYLCASSRGGYSPLHFGNGTRLTVT.